The present TCR beta chain was sequenced within a study of metastatic and nonmetastatic thyroid tumors. As for the study in general: Comparison of repertoires was carried out across blood and tumor or nodule tissue from malignant and benign thyroid patients.

Thyroid surgery was performed in patients who had received no treatment beforehand. TCRdb redid the clone calls on the PCR reads using MiXCR. The repertoire holds tens of thousands of clones, with 17% as singletons. CDR1 SGHAT and CDR2 FQNNGV come from the germline V gene. With 7 bases clipped from V and 4 bases from J, the junction kept 12 bases outside the gene matches. This CDR3 region has 16 residues. The sequence came from a male donor with papillary thyroid cancer or a benign thyroid nodule (not recorded which). Some clones in this sample may be carry-over from other donors' samples. The V and J genes are TRBV11-2 and TRBJ2-1; TRBD1 matches at 8 bases. Source material: blood. CDR3 residues: CASTPTGTGEYNEQFF. CDR3 in DNA: TGTGCCAGCACTCCAACCGGGACAGGTGAATACAATGAGCAGTTCTTC.